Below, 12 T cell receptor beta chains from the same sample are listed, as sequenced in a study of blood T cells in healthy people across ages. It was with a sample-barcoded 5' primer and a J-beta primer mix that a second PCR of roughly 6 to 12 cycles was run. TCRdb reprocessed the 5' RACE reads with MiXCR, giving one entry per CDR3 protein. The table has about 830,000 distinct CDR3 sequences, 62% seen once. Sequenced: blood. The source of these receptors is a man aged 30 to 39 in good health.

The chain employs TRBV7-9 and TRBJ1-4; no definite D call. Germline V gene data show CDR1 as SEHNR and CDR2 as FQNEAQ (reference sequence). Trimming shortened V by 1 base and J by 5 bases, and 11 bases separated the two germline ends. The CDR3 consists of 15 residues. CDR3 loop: CASSLGGHSNEKLFF. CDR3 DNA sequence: TGTGCCAGCAGCTTAGGCGGTCATTCCAATGAAAAACTGTTTTTT.

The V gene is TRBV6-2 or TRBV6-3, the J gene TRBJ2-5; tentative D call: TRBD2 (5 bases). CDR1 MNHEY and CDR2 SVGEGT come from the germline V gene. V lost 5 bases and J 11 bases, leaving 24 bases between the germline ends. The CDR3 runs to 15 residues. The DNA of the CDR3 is TGTGCCAGCAGTCACATCGGAGAGGAGGCCAATGAGCAGTACTTC. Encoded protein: CASSHIGEEANEQYF.

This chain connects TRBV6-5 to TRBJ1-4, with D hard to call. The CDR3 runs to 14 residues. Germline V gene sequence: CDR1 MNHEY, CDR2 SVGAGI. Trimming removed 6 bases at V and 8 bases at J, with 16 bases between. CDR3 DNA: TGTGCCAGCAGAGACCGGGTGCTCGGAGAAAAACTGTTTTTT. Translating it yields CASRDRVLGEKLFF.

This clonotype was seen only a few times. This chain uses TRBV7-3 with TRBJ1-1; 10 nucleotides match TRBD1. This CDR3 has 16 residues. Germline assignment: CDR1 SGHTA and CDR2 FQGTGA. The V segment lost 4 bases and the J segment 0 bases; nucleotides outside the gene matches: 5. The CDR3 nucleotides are TGTGCCAGCAGCTCGCCGGGACAGGGGATGAACACTGAAGCTTTCTTT. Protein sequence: CASSSPGQGMNTEAFF.

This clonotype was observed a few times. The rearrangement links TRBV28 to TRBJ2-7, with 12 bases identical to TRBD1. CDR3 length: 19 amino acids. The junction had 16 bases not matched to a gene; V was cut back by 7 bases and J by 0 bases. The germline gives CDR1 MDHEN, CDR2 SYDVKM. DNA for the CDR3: TGTGCCAGCAACCCGAACCGGGACAGGGGGCAGATAAGCTCCTACGAGCAGTACTTC. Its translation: CASNPNRDRGQISSYEQYF.

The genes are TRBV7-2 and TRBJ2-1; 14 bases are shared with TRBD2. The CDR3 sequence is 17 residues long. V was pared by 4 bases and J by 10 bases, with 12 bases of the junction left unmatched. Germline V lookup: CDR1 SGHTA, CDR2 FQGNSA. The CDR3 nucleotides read TGTGCCAGCAGCTCACCCGGGACTAGCGGGGGCCGGGGGGAGCAGTTCTTC. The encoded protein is CASSSPGTSGGRGEQFF. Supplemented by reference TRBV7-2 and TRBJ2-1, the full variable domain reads GAGVSQSPSNKVTEKGKDVELRCDPISGHTALYWYRQSLGQGLEFLIYFQGNSAPDKSGLPSDRFSAERTGGSVSTLTIQRTQQEDSAVYLCASSSPGTSGGRGEQFFGPGTRLTVL.

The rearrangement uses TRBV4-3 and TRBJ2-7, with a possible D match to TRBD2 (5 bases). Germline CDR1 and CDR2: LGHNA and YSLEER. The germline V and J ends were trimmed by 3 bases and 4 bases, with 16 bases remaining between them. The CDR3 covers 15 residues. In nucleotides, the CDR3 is TGCGCCAGCAGCCACGGAGCGGTAGGCGAATACGAGCAGTACTTC. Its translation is CASSHGAVGEYEQYF.

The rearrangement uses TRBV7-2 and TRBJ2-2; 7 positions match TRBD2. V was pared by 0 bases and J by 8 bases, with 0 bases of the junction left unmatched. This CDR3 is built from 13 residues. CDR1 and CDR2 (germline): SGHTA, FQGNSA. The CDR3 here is CASSLASGGELFF. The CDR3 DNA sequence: TGTGCCAGCAGCTTAGCTAGCGGGGGGGAGCTGTTTTTT.

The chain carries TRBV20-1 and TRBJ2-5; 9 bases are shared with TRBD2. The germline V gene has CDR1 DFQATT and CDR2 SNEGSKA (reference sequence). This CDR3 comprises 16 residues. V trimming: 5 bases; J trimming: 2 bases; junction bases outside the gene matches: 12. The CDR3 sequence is CSAGMGSGGRQETQYF. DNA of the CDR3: TGCAGTGCTGGCATGGGCAGCGGGGGGAGGCAAGAGACCCAGTACTTC.

This CDR3 reads CASSLYGRGVNTDTQYF. Written as DNA, the CDR3 is TGTGCCAGCAGCTTATACGGGCGGGGGGTGAACACAGATACGCAGTATTTT. The V gene is TRBV7-2, the J gene TRBJ2-3; TRBD2 matches 8 bases. Germline loops: CDR1 SGHTA, CDR2 FQGNSA. Germline trimming cut 2 bases from V and 2 bases from J; bases unmatched to any gene: 9. The CDR3 consists of 17 residues.

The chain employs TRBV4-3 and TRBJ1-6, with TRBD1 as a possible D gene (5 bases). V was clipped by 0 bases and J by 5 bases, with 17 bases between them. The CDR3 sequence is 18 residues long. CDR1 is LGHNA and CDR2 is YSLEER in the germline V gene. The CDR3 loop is CASSQDLGSKGNNSPLHF. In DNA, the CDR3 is TGCGCCAGCAGCCAAGATTTGGGGTCAAAGGGGAATAATTCACCCCTCCACTTT.

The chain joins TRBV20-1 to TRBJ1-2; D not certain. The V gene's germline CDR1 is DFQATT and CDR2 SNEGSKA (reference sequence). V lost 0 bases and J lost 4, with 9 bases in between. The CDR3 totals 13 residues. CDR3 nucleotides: TGCAGTGCTAGAGATGTTGAAAGCTATGGCTACACCTTC. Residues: CSARDVESYGYTF.